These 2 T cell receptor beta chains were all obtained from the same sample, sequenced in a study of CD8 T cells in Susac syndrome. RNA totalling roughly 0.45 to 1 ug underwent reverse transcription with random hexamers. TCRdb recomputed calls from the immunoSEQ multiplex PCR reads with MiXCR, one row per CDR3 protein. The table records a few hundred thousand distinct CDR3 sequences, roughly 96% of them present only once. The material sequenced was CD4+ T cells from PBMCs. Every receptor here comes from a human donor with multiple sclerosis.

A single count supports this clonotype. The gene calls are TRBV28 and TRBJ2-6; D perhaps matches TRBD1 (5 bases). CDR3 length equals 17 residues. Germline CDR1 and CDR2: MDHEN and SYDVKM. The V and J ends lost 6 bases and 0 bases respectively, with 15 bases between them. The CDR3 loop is CASSNRKRTSGANVLTF. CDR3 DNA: TGTGCCAGCAGCAACAGGAAACGCACCTCTGGGGCCAACGTCCTGACTTTC.

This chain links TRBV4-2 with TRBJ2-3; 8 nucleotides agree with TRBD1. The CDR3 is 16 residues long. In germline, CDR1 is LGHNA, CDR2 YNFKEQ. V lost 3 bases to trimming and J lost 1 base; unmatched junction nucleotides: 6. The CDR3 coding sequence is TGTGCCAGCAGCCAGGGCAGGGGGCAGGGCACAGATACGCAGTATTTT. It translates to CASSQGRGQGTDTQYF.